This T cell receptor beta chain derives from a study of blood T cells in healthy people across ages. Findings and caveats of the study: Older age went with lower TCR beta diversity per million T cells, in a roughly linear way.

The use of a sample-barcoded 5' primer and a J-beta primer mix characterized a second PCR of 7 to 11 cycles. TCRdb analysed the 5' RACE reads with MiXCR anew, one entry per CDR3 protein. This sample yields around 1.7 million distinct CDR3 sequences, of which over 25% are seen a single time; 7.7% belongs to the top ten. Germline V gives CDR1 SQVTM, CDR2 ANQGSEA. This CDR3 contains 17 residues. In regard to this clonotype: The antigen remains unidentified. Its ends do not fully match the called genes, so a read error is possible.

The source material was blood. The V gene is TRBV29-1, the J gene TRBJ2-1; 9 bases match TRBD1. The sequence was obtained from a woman between 25 and 40 years old in good health. The chain's CDR3 is CSVEDPFGTGTYNVQFF. Here the CDR3 DNA reads TGCAGCGTTGAAGACCCTTTCGGGACAGGGACGTACAATGTGCAGTTCTTC.